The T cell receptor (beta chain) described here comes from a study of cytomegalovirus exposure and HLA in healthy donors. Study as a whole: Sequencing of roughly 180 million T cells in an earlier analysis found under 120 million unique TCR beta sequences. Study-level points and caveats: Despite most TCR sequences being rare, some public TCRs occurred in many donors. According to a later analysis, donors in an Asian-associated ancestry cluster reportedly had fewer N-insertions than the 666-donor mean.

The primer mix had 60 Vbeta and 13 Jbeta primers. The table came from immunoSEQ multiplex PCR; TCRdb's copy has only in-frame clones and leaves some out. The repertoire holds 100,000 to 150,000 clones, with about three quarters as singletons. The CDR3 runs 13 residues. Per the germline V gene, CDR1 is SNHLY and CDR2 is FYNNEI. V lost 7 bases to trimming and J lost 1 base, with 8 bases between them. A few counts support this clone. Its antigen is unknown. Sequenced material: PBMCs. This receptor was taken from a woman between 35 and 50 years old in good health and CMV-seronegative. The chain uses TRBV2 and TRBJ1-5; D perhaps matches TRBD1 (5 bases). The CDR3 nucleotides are TGTGCCAGCAAGGGGCAGAGCAATCAGCCCCAGCATTTT. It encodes CASKGQSNQPQHF.